The text below deals with one TCR beta chain. Germline assignment: CDR1 MNHEY and CDR2 SMNVEV (reference sequence). CDR3 length: 14 residues. This sample was included in a study of T cells expressing NK-cell markers. Following a re-call of the 5' RACE reads, TCRdb has one entry per CDR3 protein and lacks DNA. Its table records around 470,000 distinct CDR3 sequences. The origin of this receptor is a woman between 45 and 65 years old in good health. Sequencing was done on a sample of blood T cells: a sorted CD56 or NKG2C T cell subset, CD4+ or CD8+ T cells, or bulk PBMC T cells (not recorded which). The gene calls are TRBV27 and TRBJ2-1; TCRdb reports TRBD2, a call that lacks DNA to check it against. The CDR3 sequence is CASMGLLGFNEQFF.